This T cell receptor beta chain appears in the sequencing data of a study of identical twins. V lost 1 base, J lost 5 bases, and 12 bases lay in between. The germline CDR1 and CDR2 sequences are DFQATT and SNEGSKA (reference sequence). There are 14 residues in the CDR3. The sample holds many counts of this clonotype. TCRdb re-analysed the 5' RACE reads in MiXCR, keeping a single row per CDR3 protein. The sample contains approximately 670,000 distinct CDR3 sequences, 5.5% to 6.5% of which appear only once. The sequenced sample consisted of naive T cells sorted from blood. The source is a man aged 18-30 years in good health. The V gene is TRBV20-1, the J gene TRBJ1-5; tentative D call: TRBD1 (5 bases). CDR3 bases: TGCAGTGCTAGAGGGGGCGGAGGGGATCAGCCCCAGCATTTT. Its protein is CSARGGGGDQPQHF.